The present entry profiles one TCR beta chain with its context. This clonotype was seen repeatedly, ten times or more. The antigen it binds to is not known. Base qualities are not recorded, but no much larger clone differs from it by a single base. V drops 2 bases and J drops 4 bases, leaving 6 bases in between. From the cysteine up to the phenylalanine, the CDR3 has a length of 13 residues. Of the read, only the CDR3 DNA is kept; its 39 bases are in frame from base 1. The germline V gene yields SGDLS for CDR1 and YYNGEE for CDR2. This sample was included in a study of early T cells in non-severe SARS-CoV-2 infection (dated by TCRdb to 2020 to 2022). For the wider study: Because TCR sequencing relied on bulk RNA taken from unsorted whole blood, pairing of alpha and beta chains was not possible.

The study was a case-control design nested within a healthcare worker cohort in London, UK, with weekly nasopharyngeal swab PCR tests and blood sampling. Between 23 and 31 March 2020, the week of the UK lockdown, healthcare workers were enrolled and then followed up weekly for as long as 16 weeks. Libraries came from 5' RACE. Data came from a NextSeq 500. In the TCR library protocol, unique molecular identifiers were attached to individual cDNA molecules to correct for PCR bias and sequencing error. Both TCR alpha and beta chains were sequenced, and tight co-correlation was observed between alpha and beta sequence abundances in each sample. The authors' pipeline ran thus. Decombinator V4 was used to annotate the V gene, J gene and CDR3 of the TCR sequences. Expanded TCRs were defined as changing significantly between any two time points under a Poisson model with p below 0.0001. TCR abundances were normalised to the total number of TCRs sequenced per sample and expressed as counts per million. MAIT TCRs were defined by TRAV1-2 paired with TRAJ12, TRAJ20 or TRAJ33, and iNKT TCRs by TRAV10 paired with TRAJ18. VDJdb, accessed 1 November 2021, was searched for CMV, EBV and SARS-CoV-2 annotated TCRs, excluding TCRs annotated for multiple antigens. Using fastp at Q25 and MiXCR, TCRdb reprocessed the public reads and kept productive beta chains. Identical CDR3 protein sequences are pooled into one entry, listed with their most common genes and DNA. The V and J calls come from TCRdb's annotation, not from the publication. This sample gives some 66,000 distinct CDR3 sequences in total; roughly an eighth of them show up just once. The ten largest clones capture roughly 4.6% of the sample.

What the work shows at the level of the full study, not this receptor alone: VDJdb matching was skewed toward anti-spike CD8 responses and likely underestimated virus-specific expansions, missing private and CD4 specificities.

The receptor comes from an adult who was a healthcare worker with PCR-confirmed SARS-CoV-2 infection or an uninfected control (not recorded which). This sequence uses TRBV9 and TRBJ2-2, with the D gene too uncertain to name. Source material: whole blood. Here the CDR3 is given as CASSVEITGELFF. The bases are TGTGCCAGCAGCGTCGAAATCACCGGGGAGCTGTTTTTT.